This T cell receptor (beta chain) was identified in a study of blood T cell repertoires in COVID-19 (dated by TCRdb to 2019 to 2021). Turning to the overall study: Collaborator samples came from the United States, Italy and Spain and covered acute and convalescent phases of COVID-19. The material from the prospective study consisted of cDNA or gDNA derived from T cells, B-cell-depleted T cells, or PBMCs. The dataset comprised deeply sampled blood TCRbeta repertoires from subjects exposed to, actively infected with, or recovered from COVID-19. The repertoires were released in a freely available public database meant as a resource for research on the immune response to SARS-CoV-2. The samples were drawn from two sources: the first 160 participants of the ongoing ImmuneRACE study, and over 1,000 subjects contributed by 6 global collaborators. A de-identified subject ID, COVID-19 status, age in years and sex were almost always included in the sample metadata. Where available, HLA class I and class II types were obtained from metadata supplied by the sample provider rather than from assay-based typing. What the authors observed across the whole study: The amount of clinical and demographic metadata varied by source and participant and was provided uncurated.

The collaborating institutions used their own protocols to collect whole blood in K2EDTA tubes. For TCRbeta analysis, collaborator samples were shipped as frozen whole blood, as isolated PBMCs, or as DNA extracted from either sample type. This clone was observed a few times. No antigen is known for it. No base qualities exist here, and no much larger clone lies one base off it. From a lookup of the germline V gene (reference sequence), CDR1 and CDR2 are MNHNY and SVGAGI. The CDR3, from cysteine to phenylalanine, totals 13 residues. This entry keeps only the CDR3 DNA: 39 bases, framed from base 1. Trimmed from V: 6 bases; trimmed from J: 4 bases; junction bases lacking a gene match: 6. TCRbeta CDR3 regions were amplified from genomic DNA by means of the immunoSEQ Assay, a bias-controlled multiplex PCR. The source study handled its data this way. The number of nucleated cells in each sample was estimated from the amplification of reference gene primers within the assay. To quantify the absolute abundance of each unique TCRbeta CDR3 rearrangement, sequence reads were collapsed and filtered. For each sample, productive Simpson clonality was calculated by taking the square root of Simpson's diversity index across productive rearrangements. Not all clones reach the TCRdb copy of this immuneACCESS table, which keeps in-frame sequences only. Checked studies attribute under half of the gap to unresolved V genes and leave the rest unexplained. That table is the source of V, J and clone size, and D and trimming were worked out from the DNA. Here the sample has over 75,000 clones; approximately 82% occur a single time. The ten largest account for roughly a tenth of the sample.

Sequenced input: peripheral blood. The chain is assembled from TRBV6-6 and TRBJ2-7, with 7 junctional bases fitting TRBD2. This TCR derives from a man between 65 and 85 years old with acute or convalescent COVID-19. Here the CDR3 is given as CASRGGGTYEQYF. The sequenced DNA is TGTGCCAGCAGAGGCGGGGGAACATACGAGCAGTACTTC.